This T cell receptor (beta chain) was captured in a study of cytomegalovirus exposure and HLA in healthy donors (dated by TCRdb to the late 2010s). For context, the study as a whole: According to an earlier analysis of around 600 of the donors, about 179 million T cells yielded roughly 110 million unique TCR beta sequences and approximately 300 Gb of sequence data. The study was designed to test whether signatures of past pathogen exposure could be identified by cataloging public T cell receptors. Among around 400 genotyped donors of the cohort, an average of roughly 230,000 unique TCR beta nucleotide sequences was sequenced per donor, of which approximately 19% were non-productive. Donor age, sex, ethnicity and CMV serostatus were compiled alongside the repertoire data. The study combined high-throughput TCR immunosequencing, statistical association of individual TCRs with disease status, and machine learning to predict cytomegalovirus infection status. A later genetic analysis took genome-wide SNP genotypes for about 55% of the roughly 700 donors and used that subset as a discovery cohort. Along with the roughly 670-subject first cohort, a separate validation cohort of about 110 different subjects was used. Every discovery cohort repertoire had been produced on one sequencing platform. An earlier analysis of 500 to 750 of the donors applied high-throughput TCR beta sequencing to assess whether each TCR beta V gene segment acted as functional or pseudogenic. The number of donors typed differed by locus, with about 629-630 for A, B, C, DRB1 and DQB1, more than 500 for DQA1, nearly 610 for DPA1, and some 440 for DPB1. The T cell repertoires of 666 subjects were profiled by immunosequencing and related to cytomegalovirus serostatus. About 280 gigabases of sequencing data and around 85 million unique TCR sequences made up an early release that covered roughly 670 HLA-typed donors. A later analysis re-analyzed previously published TCR beta repertoires from 600 to 850 donors and added high-resolution HLA genotyping to study TCR occurrence patterns. Rather than using new phenotypic data, the later analysis identified candidate immune exposures from TCR beta sequences and from how often those sequences occurred across donors. Class I and class II HLA loci were covered by the typing at four-digit resolution. Several DR-DQ haplotypes were handled as single units for association and clustering because linkage in the cohort was strong. Among the roughly 430 genotyped donors, under 90% belonged to the genetic ancestry cluster associated with self-reported Caucasian donors.

The method was the immunoSEQ multiplex PCR assay. The multiplex PCR relied on a mix of 60 forward primers for TCR Vbeta segments and 13 reverse primers for TCR Jbeta segments. The CDR3 region of rearranged TCR beta genes was amplified from genomic DNA by a multiplex PCR assay. The amplified TCR beta libraries were sequenced on the Illumina HiSeq System as 87-base-pair reads. Regarding the original processing steps: Across the 500 to 700 repertoires, a later analysis counted some 81 million unique TCR beta chains, approximately 10 million of which were shared by at least two donors. Raw reads were error-corrected and collapsed into unique sequences with a nearest-neighbor algorithm that merged closely related sequences to remove PCR and sequencing errors. Alignment of CDR3 sequences to IMGT reference sequences was used to assign V, D and J gene segments. For a sequence to be retained, at least a six-nucleotide match to both a V gene segment and a J gene segment was required. A rearrangement counted as productive if the CDR3 had no stop codons and remained in frame with V and J, and every other rearrangement counted as non-productive. CDR3 was defined according to IMGT convention as the region running from the second conserved V-encoded cysteine to the conserved J-encoded phenylalanine. The earlier analysis of about 570 of the donors excluded any sequence lacking an unambiguous match to a single V gene segment. An earlier analysis of around 600 of the donors classified V segments as functional when productive rearrangements were above 56.7% and as segregating when the standard deviation between donors was above 5%. A statistical classification framework was built for diagnosing cytomegalovirus status from the catalog of TCR beta chain sequences. In a later analysis, V and J genes were assigned by comparing TCR nucleotide sequences against IMGT/GENE-DB human TR gene sequences. A later analysis assigned CDR3 sequences and most-parsimonious VDJ recombination scenarios with the TCRdist pipeline. A later analysis defined each TCR beta chain by its CDR3 amino acid sequence plus V-gene family, and excluded reads lacking a unique V-gene family. To address suspected cross-contamination and a sequencing artifact, a later analysis removed roughly 580 highly shared, low-generation-probability nucleotide sequences. In a later analysis, a clonal expansion index was calculated for each public chain from normalized within-repertoire ranks of inferred template counts. In a later analysis, generation probabilities were computed using a VDJ recombination model fitted to out-of-frame rearrangements, and the results were checked against IGoR. In a later analysis, TCR-TCR, TCR-HLA and TCR-CMV co-occurrence was scored with hypergeometric tests, and a repertoire-size bias correction was applied to TCR pairs. False discovery rates were estimated in a later analysis by permuting HLA or CMV assignments 20 times. A later analysis grouped co-occurring TCRs with DBSCAN, adding TCRdist sequence similarity when clustering within HLA-allele-positive subsets. Repertoires with fewer than 30,000 or more than 120,000 public chains were left out of co-occurrence clustering, as were roughly five repertoires with anomalous nucleotide sharing. TCRdb stores this immuneACCESS table with in-frame sequences only. Part of the clones is absent; in the studies checked, under half of the shortfall reflects unresolved V genes, and no reason is known for the rest. V, J and clone size derive from that table, while D and trimming were established from the DNA sequence. For this sample the table gives about 110,000 clones, of which roughly 72% were detected only once. Jointly, the top ten make up roughly 4.2% of the sample.

The germline V gene yields MDHEN for CDR1 and SYDVKM for CDR2. The CDR3 contains 15 residues, cysteine and phenylalanine counted. Only CDR3 DNA remains: 45 bases, in frame from the first base. Trimmed from V: 7 bases; trimmed from J: 5 bases; junction bases lacking a gene match: 11. The cohort was made up of 666 healthy bone marrow donors. At the time of sampling, every cohort member was nominally healthy, though immune exposures that went unrecorded were likely present. The donor tested CMV seropositive and was one of the 289 seropositive cohort members. Each donor provided a peripheral blood sample, and peripheral blood mononuclear cells were used for TCR beta sequencing. Genomic DNA extraction from the blood cell samples was performed with the Qiagen DNeasy Blood Extraction Kit. A remark on this clone: This clone's antigen is unknown. The record has no base qualities; no much larger clone is one base away.

Broader findings and caveats from the paper: In a later analysis, several top co-occurrence clusters were reported to appear linked to parvovirus B19, influenza, CMV and Epstein-Barr virus. Because the 87-base-pair reads could not distinguish some IMGT-functional V segments, including TRBV6-2 and TRBV6-3, those segments were excluded. Sequencing depth was assumed to be roughly uniform across donors in the presence/absence analyses, though that assumption may not hold. A later analysis found that HLA-associated TCR beta chains were more clonally expanded and had lower generation probabilities than equally common non-associated chains. In a later analysis, the rate of TCR association differed among HLA loci, with DRB1 alleles having the most associated TCRs and HLA-C alleles having the fewest. This cohort had only TCR beta chains sequenced, and the lack of alpha or paired-chain data limited which features could be detected. When HLA alleles, especially DR and DQ, strongly co-occurred, attributing TCR associations to individual alleles was difficult. In a later analysis, most CMV-associated TCR beta chains were found to appear HLA-restricted, with HLA associations seemingly driven largely by CMV exposure. According to a later genetic analysis, donors in an Asian-associated ancestry cluster had fewer N-insertions in productive TCRs than the approximately 670-donor mean. HLA typing was unavailable for some donors at each locus, so association tests used only the typed subset. Most TCR sequences were seen in very few donors, while some public TCRs were found in many individuals. In vitro tests confirmed that a few of the cytomegalovirus-associated TCR beta chains recognize cytomegalovirus antigens. The study listed 150 to 200 TCR beta chains as associated with cytomegalovirus. Specific HLA alleles were associated with 15,000 to 20,000 TCR beta sequences at a false discovery rate of 0.05 in a later analysis. Correlated functional status among segregating V segments might reflect linkage disequilibrium, but an unknown experimental factor could not be ruled out. A cluster of highly shared sequence variants was judged likely to represent a technical artifact of the sequencing pipeline. An earlier analysis of approximately 540 of the donors showed that most TCR beta V segments appeared in productive rearrangements either about 90% or about 30% of the time, which broadly matched IMGT annotations. Cytomegalovirus status was reported to be diagnosed by the classifier with high specificity and sensitivity in both the original and validation cohorts. Because counts were too low, 15 to 20 rarely observed V segments, including chromosome 9 orphons, were left out of the earlier analysis of about 500 of the donors. In a later genetic analysis, a missense DCLRE1C variant was associated with V-gene and J-gene trimming of TCR beta chains, and the association was replicated in an independent cohort. A further reported finding was that TCR beta sequences accurately predicted the HLA-A and HLA-B alleles for most subjects in the first cohort. According to the authors, the approach could potentially be generalized to other disease states and immunological phenotypes. CMV serostatus was the only immune exposure information available for the cohort.

The sample consisted of PBMCs. Here the chain combines TRBV28 and TRBJ2-7, with 10 bases in between that match TRBD1. The TCR comes from a woman aged 40-49 years in good health and CMV-seropositive. CDR3 loop: CASKEAGQGSHEQYF. The DNA is TGTGCCAGCAAGGAGGCGGGACAGGGGTCGCACGAGCAGTACTTC.